Following are 26 T cell receptor beta chains from one sample sequenced in a study of response to subunit inactivated influenza vaccine. MiXCR, run by TCRdb on the RT-PCR reads, gives a single entry per CDR3 protein. Of hundreds of thousands of distinct CDR3 sequences detected, less than 30% appear once; the ten largest clones hold 1.9%. The sample consisted of CD4+ T cells sorted from PBMCs, taken about 5 days after vaccination. Source of these receptors: a man aged 45 to 65 who received an inactivated influenza vaccine.

This clonotype was counted only a few times. The rearrangement uses TRBV7-2 and TRBJ2-7, with 13 bases that match TRBD2. The germline CDR1 and CDR2 sequences are SGHTA and FQGNSA. V shed 4 bases and J 6 bases; nucleotides not matched to a gene: 3. This CDR3 region has 14 residues. CDR3 amino acids: CASSSTSGGFEQYF. CDR3 bases: TGTGCCAGCAGCTCGACTAGCGGGGGGTTCGAGCAGTACTTC.

This rearrangement joins TRBV12-3 or TRBV12-4 to TRBJ2-3; D might be TRBD2 (6 bases). Between the trimmed V and J ends, which lost 3 bases and 1 base, there was a span of 14 bases. The CDR3 loop spans 16 amino acids. The CDR3 nucleotides read TGTGCCAGCAGTTTCGGAGGGAGGAAACGCACAGATACGCAGTATTTT. Its protein product is CASSFGGRKRTDTQYF.

This clonotype was detected a few times. The chain recombines TRBV6-2 or TRBV6-3 with TRBJ1-5; D is unclear. Trimming stripped 8 bases from V and 4 bases from J, with 18 bases between. The CDR3 loop spans 15 amino acids. CDR1 and CDR2 (germline): MNHEY, SVGEGT. This CDR3 is CASLPSDKVNQPQHF. CDR3 sequence (DNA): TGTGCCAGCCTCCCGTCAGACAAGGTGAATCAGCCCCAGCATTTT.

This clonotype was recorded a few times. The rearrangement links TRBV5-1 to TRBJ2-3; 10 nucleotides line up with TRBD2. This CDR3 region has 15 residues. The V gene's germline CDR1 is SGHRS and CDR2 YFSETQ. Trimming at V came to 4 bases and at J to 4 bases, leaving 6 bases not matched to a gene. The CDR3 nucleotides are TGCGCCAGCAGCCATCGAGCGGGAGGGCCAGATACGCAGTATTTT. This translates into CASSHRAGGPDTQYF.

This clonotype was seen more than once but under ten times. The rearrangement uses TRBV7-2 and TRBJ2-3; 10 bases fit TRBD2. The V gene's germline CDR1 is SGHTA and CDR2 FQGNSA. The CDR3 is made up of 16 amino acids. After removal of 3 bases from V and 1 base from J, the junction contained 4 bases not matched to a gene. As DNA, the CDR3 is TGTGCCAGCAGCTTGAACCTAGCGGGGGGCACAGATACGCAGTATTTT. It translates to CASSLNLAGGTDTQYF.

The CDR3 DNA reads as TGTGCCAGCAGGGAGGAGGCTCGCGAGCAGTACTTC. Its translation: CASREEAREQYF. The chain joins TRBV28 to TRBJ2-7; tentative D call: TRBD2 (5 bases). The CDR3 has 12 amino acids. Germline lookup yields CDR1 MDHEN and CDR2 SYDVKM. Deletions cut 6 bases from V and 6 bases from J, with 12 bases between.

The chain is built from TRBV20-1 and TRBJ2-4; a weak D match, TRBD2 (6 bases). The CDR3 sequence is 14 residues long. The V end lost 5 bases, the J end lost 3 bases, and 14 bases lay between the germline ends. The germline V gene encodes CDR1 DFQATT and CDR2 SNEGSKA (reference sequence). This chain's CDR3 is CSAPEGFDKNIQYF. For the CDR3, the DNA is TGCAGTGCTCCGGAGGGGTTTGACAAAAACATTCAGTACTTC.

The rearrangement links TRBV11-1 to TRBJ2-1, with TRBD1 matching 7 bases. The length of the CDR3 is 18 residues. Germline trimming cut 1 base from V and 6 bases from J; bases unmatched to any gene: 15. CDR1 is SGHAT, CDR2 FQDESV, per germline (reference sequence). The CDR3 coding sequence is TGTGCCAGCAGCTTAGAGGGGGCGAGTGTGGGTGGAGGCAATGAGCAGTTCTTC. This translates into CASSLEGASVGGGNEQFF.

The chain has TRBV6-1 and TRBJ1-5; D uncertain. CDR1 and CDR2 (germline): MNHNS, SASEGT. Deletions cut 10 bases from V and 1 base from J, with 14 bases between. This CDR3 is 14 amino acids long. In DNA form, the CDR3 reads TGTGCCACCTCACTGAGGCAGAGCAATCAGCCCCAGCATTTT. Its translation is CATSLRQSNQPQHF.

The genes are TRBV6-2 or TRBV6-3 and TRBJ1-5, with D unresolved. Trimming removed 2 bases from V and 3 bases from J, with 2 bases in between. The CDR3 runs 12 residues. Germline lookup yields CDR1 MNHEY and CDR2 SVGEGT. CDR3 region: CASSYANQPQHF. For the CDR3, the DNA is TGTGCCAGCAGTTACGCCAATCAGCCCCAGCATTTT.

In this sample, this clonotype turned up a few times. The chain employs TRBV20-1 and TRBJ1-2; 9 bases are shared with TRBD1. This CDR3 has 14 amino acids. CDR1 DFQATT and CDR2 SNEGSKA come from the germline V gene (reference sequence). Unmatched junction bases numbered 9, after V lost 5 bases and J lost 5 bases. The CDR3 sequence: CSADSGTGNYGYTF. The CDR3 DNA reads as TGCAGTGCTGATTCCGGGACAGGGAATTATGGCTACACCTTC.

The gene calls are TRBV11-2 and TRBJ2-1, with 9 bases aligning to TRBD2. Germline trimming cut 3 bases from V and 2 bases from J; bases unmatched to any gene: 5. This CDR3 comprises 16 residues. Germline V gives CDR1 SGHAT, CDR2 FQNNGV. Here the CDR3 reads CASSFSGRVTYNEQFF. CDR3 DNA sequence: TGTGCCAGCAGCTTTAGCGGGAGAGTTACCTACAATGAGCAGTTCTTC.

This clonotype was picked up a small number of times. CDR3: CASSYSMSPNPSEQYF. In DNA, the CDR3 is TGTGCCAGCAGTTACTCGATGTCACCTAACCCTTCCGAGCAGTACTTC. The chain is built from TRBV6-2 or TRBV6-3 and TRBJ2-7; D unresolved. V was trimmed by 0 bases and J by 6 bases, leaving 18 bases between them. This CDR3 contains 16 residues. The germline CDR1 and CDR2 sequences are MNHEY and SVGEGT.

The chain employs TRBV20-1 and TRBJ1-5, with D unresolved. V was clipped by 3 bases and J by 3 bases, with 9 bases between them. Germline V lookup: CDR1 DFQATT, CDR2 SNEGSKA (reference sequence). CDR3 length: 13 residues. The CDR3 bases are TGCAGTGCTAGGGTAGGGAACAATCAGCCCCAGCATTTT. Its translation is CSARVGNNQPQHF.

With regard to this clonotype: This likely comes from a read error, as the CDR3 has no conserved phenylalanine or tryptophan at its end. The rearrangement joins TRBV7-2 to TRBJ2-1, with 12 bases identical to TRBD2. Per the germline V gene, CDR1 is SGHTA and CDR2 is FQGNSA. The CDR3 runs 16 residues. The J segment lost 7 bases and the V segment lost 5 bases, leaving 9 bases of the junction unmatched. CDR3 in DNA: TGTGCCAGCAGCCGAAATCCTAGCGGGGGGGCAAATGAGCAGTTCCTC. Encoded protein: CASSRNPSGGANEQFL.

V and J are TRBV7-2 and TRBJ2-2; D is uncertain. Germline V gene data show CDR1 as SGHTA and CDR2 as FQGNSA. CDR3 size: 15 residues. With 2 bases removed from V and 6 bases from J, the gap between germline ends came to 13 bases. The CDR3 loop is CASSLNSAMPGELFF. DNA for the CDR3: TGTGCCAGCAGCTTAAACAGCGCGATGCCCGGGGAGCTGTTTTTT. Full variable domain (missing parts from reference TRBV7-2 and TRBJ2-2): GAGVSQSPSNKVTEKGKDVELRCDPISGHTALYWYRQSLGQGLEFLIYFQGNSAPDKSGLPSDRFSAERTGGSVSTLTIQRTQQEDSAVYLCASSLNSAMPGELFFGEGSRLTVL.

The gene calls are TRBV2 and TRBJ2-7; 7 bases match TRBD2. The germline CDR1 and CDR2 sequences are SNHLY and FYNNEI. J was trimmed by 3 bases and V by 2 bases; bases with no gene match: 10. CDR3 size: 16 residues. The CDR3 nucleotides read TGTGCCAGCAGTGAACGCTCGGGGGGTATTGGCTACGAGCAGTACTTC. Its protein product is CASSERSGGIGYEQYF.

J is TRBJ2-7 and V is TRBV2; 11 bases map to TRBD2. The germline gives CDR1 SNHLY, CDR2 FYNNEI. The ends lost 7 bases at V and 5 bases at J; junction bases unmatched: 10. The CDR3 extends over 15 amino acids. CDR3 sequence: CASIAAGTSGHEQYF. DNA for the CDR3: TGTGCCAGCATCGCCGCGGGGACTAGCGGCCACGAGCAGTACTTC.

This clonotype was counted between two and nine times. The CDR3 region is CASSPGDRGYSGANVLTF. For the CDR3, the DNA is TGCGCCAGCAGCCCAGGGGACAGGGGATACTCTGGGGCCAACGTCCTGACTTTC. The rearrangement links TRBV4-3 to TRBJ2-6; 10 positions agree with TRBD1. CDR3 length equals 18 residues. The V and J ends lost 4 bases and 0 bases, in that order; junction bases with no gene match: 6. Germline assignment: CDR1 LGHNA and CDR2 YSLEER.

This rearrangement joins TRBV29-1 to TRBJ2-5; TRBD2 might be the D (6 bases). CDR3 size: 12 residues. The V gene lost 8 bases and the J gene lost 4 bases, with 14 bases spanning the gap. Germline CDR1 is SQVTM and CDR2 is ANQGSEA. The CDR3 loop reads CSHLRGGETQYF. CDR3 DNA sequence: TGCAGCCACTTACGGGGAGGAGAGACCCAGTACTTC.

The genes are TRBV19 and TRBJ2-1; the match to TRBD2 covers 12 bases. The CDR3 is made up of 16 amino acids. Losses at the gene ends were 3 bases for V and 9 bases for J; bases not matched to a gene: 9. Germline CDR1 is LNHDA and CDR2 is SQIVND (reference sequence). CDR3 sequence reads: CASSISLGTSGFEQFF. DNA of the CDR3: TGTGCCAGTAGTATCTCGTTGGGGACTAGCGGGTTTGAGCAGTTCTTC. Supplemented by reference TRBV19 and TRBJ2-1, the full variable domain reads DGGITQSPKYLFRKEGQNVTLSCEQNLNHDAMYWYRQDPGQGLRLIYYSQIVNDFQKGDIAEGYSVSREKKESFPLTVTSAQKNPTAFYLCASSISLGTSGFEQFFGPGTRLTVL.

In this sample, this clonotype turned up many times. This chain connects TRBV5-1 to TRBJ1-6; 12 bases agree with TRBD1. Germline trimming cut 4 bases from V and 8 bases from J; bases unmatched to any gene: 4. CDR3 size: 15 residues. Germline CDR1 reads SGHRS; CDR2 reads YFSETQ. CDR3 sequence reads: CASSTGQGADSPLHF. The DNA for the CDR3 is TGCGCCAGCAGCACGGGACAGGGGGCTGATTCACCCCTCCACTTT.

The V call is TRBV10-3, the J call TRBJ2-2, with D maybe TRBD2 (5 bases). The germline V and J ends were trimmed by 4 bases and 3 bases, with 6 bases remaining between them. Per the germline V gene, CDR1 is ENHRY and CDR2 is SYGVKD. The length of the CDR3 is 13 residues. The CDR3: CAISARDTGELFF. In nucleotides, the CDR3 is TGTGCCATCAGTGCGAGGGACACCGGGGAGCTGTTTTTT.

This clonotype has a handful of counts. The chain carries TRBV24-1 and TRBJ2-3; 9 positions agree with TRBD1. Germline V gene data show CDR1 as KGHDR and CDR2 as SFDVKD. The CDR3 has 14 amino acids. The J segment lost 8 bases and the V segment lost 1 base, leaving 3 bases of the junction unmatched. The CDR3 DNA is TGTGCCACCAGTGATTTCGGACAGGGGAGTACGCAGTATTTT. Encoded protein: CATSDFGQGSTQYF.

This clonotype showed up just a few times. The chain employs TRBV2 and TRBJ2-3, with 10 bases matching TRBD1. Per germline, CDR1 SNHLY and CDR2 FYNNEI. The CDR3 consists of 15 residues. V shed 6 bases, J shed 1 base, and the junction held 4 bases outside the gene matches. The CDR3 nucleotides are TGTGCCAGCAGGGGACAGGGGATTGGCACAGATACGCAGTATTTT. This translates into CASRGQGIGTDTQYF.

The chain has TRBV20-1 and TRBJ2-5; TRBD2 matches 8 bases. CDR1 and CDR2 (germline): DFQATT, SNEGSKA (reference sequence). The CDR3 spans 14 residues. V was clipped by 6 bases and J by 1 base; unmatched bases: 7. The CDR3 loop reads CSARKLAAQETQYF. CDR3 DNA: TGCAGTGCAAGGAAACTAGCGGCCCAAGAGACCCAGTACTTC.